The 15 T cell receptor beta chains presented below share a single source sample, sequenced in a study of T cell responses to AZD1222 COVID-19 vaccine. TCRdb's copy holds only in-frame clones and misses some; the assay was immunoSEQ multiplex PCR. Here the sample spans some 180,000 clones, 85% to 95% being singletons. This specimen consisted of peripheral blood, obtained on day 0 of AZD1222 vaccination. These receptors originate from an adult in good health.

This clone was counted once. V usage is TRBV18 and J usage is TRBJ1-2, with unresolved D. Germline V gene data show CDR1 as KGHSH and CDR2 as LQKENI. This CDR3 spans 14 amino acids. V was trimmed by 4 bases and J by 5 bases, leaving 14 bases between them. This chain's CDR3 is CASSRFDGPYGYTF. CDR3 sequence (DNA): TGTGCCAGCTCACGGTTCGACGGCCCATATGGCTACACCTTC.

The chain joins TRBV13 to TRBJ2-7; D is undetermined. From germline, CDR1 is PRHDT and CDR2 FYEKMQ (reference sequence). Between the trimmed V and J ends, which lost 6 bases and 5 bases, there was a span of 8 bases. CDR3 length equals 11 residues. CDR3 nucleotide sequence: TGTGCCAGCAGTCGAAACCACGAGCAGTACTTC. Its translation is CASSRNHEQYF.

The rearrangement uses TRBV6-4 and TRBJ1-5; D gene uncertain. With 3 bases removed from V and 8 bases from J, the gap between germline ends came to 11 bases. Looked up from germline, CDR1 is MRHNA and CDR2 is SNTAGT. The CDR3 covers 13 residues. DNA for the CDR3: TGTGCCAGCAGTGAAACGGGGATGGAGCCCCAGCATTTT. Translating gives CASSETGMEPQHF.

The CDR3 sequence: CAISEAIDGFQPQHF. CDR3 coding DNA: TGTGCCATCAGTGAGGCAATTGATGGGTTTCAGCCCCAGCATTTT. The genes are TRBV10-3 and TRBJ1-5, with D unresolved. CDR1 and CDR2 (germline): ENHRY, SYGVKD. The CDR3 runs to 15 residues. V was pared by 2 bases and J by 6 bases, with 14 bases between.

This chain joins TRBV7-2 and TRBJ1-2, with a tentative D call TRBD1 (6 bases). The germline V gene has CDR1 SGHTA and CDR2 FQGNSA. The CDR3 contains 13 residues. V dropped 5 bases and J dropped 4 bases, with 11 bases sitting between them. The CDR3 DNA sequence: TGTGCCAGCAGCCGTGGACAGCTCTATGGCTACACCTTC. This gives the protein CASSRGQLYGYTF.

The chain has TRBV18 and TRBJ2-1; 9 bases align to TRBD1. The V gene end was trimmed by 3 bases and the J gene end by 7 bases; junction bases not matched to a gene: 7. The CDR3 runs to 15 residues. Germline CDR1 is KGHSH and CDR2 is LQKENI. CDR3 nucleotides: TGTGCCAGCTCACCTGGACAGGGGAGAGGAAATGAGCAGTTCTTC. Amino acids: CASSPGQGRGNEQFF.

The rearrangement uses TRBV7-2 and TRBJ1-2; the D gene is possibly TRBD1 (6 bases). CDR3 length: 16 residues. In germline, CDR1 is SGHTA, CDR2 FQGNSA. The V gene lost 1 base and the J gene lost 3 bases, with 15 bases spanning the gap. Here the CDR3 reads CASSLDTGTPDYGYTF. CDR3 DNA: TGTGCCAGCAGCTTAGACACAGGGACCCCGGACTATGGCTACACCTTC.

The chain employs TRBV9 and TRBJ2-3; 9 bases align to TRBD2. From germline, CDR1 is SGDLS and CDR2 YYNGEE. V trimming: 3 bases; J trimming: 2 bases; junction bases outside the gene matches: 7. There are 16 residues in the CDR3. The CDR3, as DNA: TGTGCCAGCAGCGCCGCTAGCGGGGAAACCACAGATACGCAGTATTTT. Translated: CASSAASGETTDTQYF.

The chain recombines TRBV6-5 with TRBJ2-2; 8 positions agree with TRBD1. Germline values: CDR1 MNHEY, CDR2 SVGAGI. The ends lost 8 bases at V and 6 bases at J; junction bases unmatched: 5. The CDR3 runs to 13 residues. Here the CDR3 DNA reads TGTGCCAGCTGTATGGACAGGGCCGGGGAGCTGTTTTTT. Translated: CASCMDRAGELFF.

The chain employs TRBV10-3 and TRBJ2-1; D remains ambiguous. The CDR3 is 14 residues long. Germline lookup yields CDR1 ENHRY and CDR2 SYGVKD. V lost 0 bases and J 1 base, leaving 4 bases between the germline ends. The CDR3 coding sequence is TGTGCCATCAGTGAGTCTGGGTCCTACAATGAGCAGTTCTTC. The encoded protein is CAISESGSYNEQFF.

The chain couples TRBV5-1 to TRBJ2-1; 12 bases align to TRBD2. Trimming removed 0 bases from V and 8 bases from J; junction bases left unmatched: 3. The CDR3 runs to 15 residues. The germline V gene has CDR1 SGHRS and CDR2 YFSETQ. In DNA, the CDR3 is TGCGCCAGCAGCTTGGTGACTAGCGGGGGCCATGAGCAGTTCTTC. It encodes CASSLVTSGGHEQFF.

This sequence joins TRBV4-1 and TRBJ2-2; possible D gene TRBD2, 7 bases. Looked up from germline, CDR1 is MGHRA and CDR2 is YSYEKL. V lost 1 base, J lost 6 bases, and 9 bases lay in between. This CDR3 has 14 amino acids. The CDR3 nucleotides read TGCGCCAGCAGCCAAGTAGGGGGGGCCGGGGAGCTGTTTTTT. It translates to CASSQVGGAGELFF.

In DNA, the CDR3 is TGTGCCAGCAGTGACTCGGCGGTAGCGGGGGGGCCAAGAGATACGCAGTATTTT. Translated, it gives CASSDSAVAGGPRDTQYF. The chain carries TRBV6-4 and TRBJ2-3; 11 bases agree with TRBD2. The CDR3 sequence is 18 residues long. J gave up 5 bases and V 0 bases, and 10 bases lay outside the gene matches. Germline V gene lookup returns CDR1 MRHNA and CDR2 SNTAGT.

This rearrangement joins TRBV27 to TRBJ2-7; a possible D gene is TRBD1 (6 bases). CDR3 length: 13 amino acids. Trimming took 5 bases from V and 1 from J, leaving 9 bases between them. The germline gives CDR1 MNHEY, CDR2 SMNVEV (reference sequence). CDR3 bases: TGTGCCAGCAGTCGAACAGGGTCCTACGAGCAGTACTTC. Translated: CASSRTGSYEQYF.

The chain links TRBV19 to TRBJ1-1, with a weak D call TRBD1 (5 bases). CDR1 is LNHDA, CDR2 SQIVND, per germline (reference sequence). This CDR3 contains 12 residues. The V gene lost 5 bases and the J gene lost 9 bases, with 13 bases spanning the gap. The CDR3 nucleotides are TGTGCCAGTAGTGCCTCGGGACCGCAAGCTTTCTTT. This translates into CASSASGPQAFF.